This entry lists 9 T cell receptor beta chains sequenced from one sample in a study of blood T cells in healthy people across ages. It was with a sample-barcoded 5' primer and a J-beta primer mix that a second PCR of roughly 7 to 12 cycles was run. TCRdb analysed the 5' RACE reads with MiXCR anew, one entry per CDR3 protein. The table has about 1 million distinct CDR3 sequences, 20% to 25% seen once. These same data were also listed under a study on T cells of mothers and their children.

Source material: blood. Every receptor here comes from a girl aged 2 to 10 in good health.

Comment on this clonotype: One end of the junction does not line up with germline, which may come from a read error. The V gene is TRBV4-2, the J gene TRBJ1-1, with 9 bases matching TRBD1. This CDR3 is built from 14 residues. Germline V gives CDR1 LGHNA, CDR2 YNFKEQ. CDR3 protein: CAGSPLDRGTEAFF. Written as DNA, the CDR3 is TGTGCCGGCAGCCCCTTGGACAGGGGCACTGAAGCTTTCTTT.

The chain links TRBV3-1 to TRBJ1-2; D is undetermined. The ends were cut back, 3 bases at V and 3 bases at J, with 8 bases in the middle. The CDR3 loop spans 13 amino acids. From germline, CDR1 is LGHDT and CDR2 YNNKEL (reference sequence). The CDR3 DNA reads TGTGCCAGCAGCCACGGGGTGGACTATGGCTACACCTTC. Amino acids: CASSHGVDYGYTF.

This clonotype was counted between two and nine times. The rearrangement links TRBV13 to TRBJ2-3; 7 bases are shared with TRBD2. The trim removed 6 bases at V and 2 bases at J, leaving 14 bases unmatched. The CDR3 contains 17 residues. Germline CDR1 reads PRHDT; CDR2 reads FYEKMQ (reference sequence). CDR3 residues: CASSYTTPSGFTDTQYF. CDR3 sequence (DNA): TGTGCCAGCAGTTACACCACTCCTAGCGGTTTCACAGATACGCAGTATTTT.

In regard to this clonotype: The junction departs from germline at one end; a sequencing error may be responsible. V is TRBV29-1 and J is TRBJ2-4, with 7 bases fitting TRBD2. The CDR3 runs to 14 residues. Germline lookup yields CDR1 SQVTM and CDR2 ANQGSEA. The CDR3 is CSVAPSGAENIQYF. The DNA for the CDR3 is TGCAGCGTTGCGCCTAGCGGAGCCGAAAACATTCAGTACTTC.

The chain joins TRBV6-5 to TRBJ2-7; 11 nucleotides align to TRBD2. Germline assignment: CDR1 MNHEY and CDR2 SVGAGI. The CDR3 is 17 amino acids. With 2 bases clipped from V and 0 bases from J, the junction kept 6 bases outside the gene matches. This chain's CDR3 is CASSYGTSGPSSYEQYF. For the CDR3, the DNA is TGTGCCAGCAGTTACGGGACTAGCGGTCCTAGCTCCTACGAGCAGTACTTC.

The chain employs TRBV20-1 and TRBJ2-1, with D possibly matching TRBD2 (6 bases). Germline loops: CDR1 DFQATT, CDR2 SNEGSKA (reference sequence). Trimming stripped 3 bases from V and 6 bases from J, with 12 bases between. The CDR3 has 13 amino acids. The CDR3 sequence: CSASPGTLNEQFF. DNA of the CDR3: TGCAGTGCTAGCCCCGGGACTCTCAATGAGCAGTTCTTC.

The DNA of the CDR3 is TGTGCCAGCAGTTTAGAGACCGGGACAGGGGGTTTATCTGGCTACACCTTC. Translation gives CASSLETGTGGLSGYTF. The chain couples TRBV12-3 or TRBV12-4 to TRBJ1-2; 11 nucleotides line up with TRBD1. V was pared by 1 base and J by 7 bases, with 11 bases of the junction left unmatched. This CDR3 is built from 17 residues.

The rearrangement joins TRBV3-1 to TRBJ2-5, with D maybe TRBD1 (5 bases). Trimming cost V 8 bases and J 11 bases, with 21 bases left between them. Per germline, CDR1 LGHDT and CDR2 YNNKEL (reference sequence). This CDR3 contains 13 residues. DNA for the CDR3: TGTGCCAGCGCTCCAAGGGGCTCCTATGAGCAGTACTTC. Residues: CASAPRGSYEQYF.

The chain has TRBV20-1 and TRBJ2-7, with D uncertain. CDR1 DFQATT and CDR2 SNEGSKA come from the germline V gene (reference sequence). The CDR3 has 15 amino acids. Trimming shortened V by 2 bases and J by 3 bases, and 17 bases separated the two germline ends. In DNA form, the CDR3 reads TGCAGTGCTAGAATCGGTGAGAGCCTAATCTACGAGCAGTACTTC. Protein sequence: CSARIGESLIYEQYF.